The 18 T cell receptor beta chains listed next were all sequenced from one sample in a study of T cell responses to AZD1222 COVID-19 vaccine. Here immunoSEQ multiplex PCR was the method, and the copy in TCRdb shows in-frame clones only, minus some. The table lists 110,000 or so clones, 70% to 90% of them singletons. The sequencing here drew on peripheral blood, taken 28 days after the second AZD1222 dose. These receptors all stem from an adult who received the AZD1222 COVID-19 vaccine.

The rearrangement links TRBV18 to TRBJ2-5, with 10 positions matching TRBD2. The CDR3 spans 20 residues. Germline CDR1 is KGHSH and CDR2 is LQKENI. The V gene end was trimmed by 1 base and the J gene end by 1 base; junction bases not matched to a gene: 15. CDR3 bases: TGTGCCAGCTCACCACAGACTAGCGGGTTTTATTACGAATCCCAAGAGACCCAGTACTTC. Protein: CASSPQTSGFYYESQETQYF.

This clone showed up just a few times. DNA for the CDR3: TGTGCCAGCAGCTACGGACAGGAAGAGACCCAGTACTTC. It is translated as CASSYGQEETQYF. V is TRBV7-3 and J is TRBJ2-5; 7 nucleotides agree with TRBD1. Per the germline V gene, CDR1 is SGHTA and CDR2 is FQGTGA. J gave up 3 bases and V 4 bases, and 2 bases lay outside the gene matches. The CDR3 covers 13 residues.

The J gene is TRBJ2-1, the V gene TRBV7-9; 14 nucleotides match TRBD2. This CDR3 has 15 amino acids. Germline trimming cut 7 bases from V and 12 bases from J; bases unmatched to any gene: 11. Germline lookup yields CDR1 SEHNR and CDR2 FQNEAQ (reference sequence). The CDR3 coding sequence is TGTGCCAGCACCCCCCAGACTAGCGGGGGGGCCGGGCAGTTCTTC. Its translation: CASTPQTSGGAGQFF.

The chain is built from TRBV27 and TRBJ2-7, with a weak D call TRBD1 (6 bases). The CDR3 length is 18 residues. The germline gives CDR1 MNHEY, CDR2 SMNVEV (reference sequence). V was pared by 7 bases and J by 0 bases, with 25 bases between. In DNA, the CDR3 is TGTGCCAGCACCCTCCGAAAGAACAGGGAAGGTTCCTCCTACGAGCAGTACTTC. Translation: CASTLRKNREGSSYEQYF.

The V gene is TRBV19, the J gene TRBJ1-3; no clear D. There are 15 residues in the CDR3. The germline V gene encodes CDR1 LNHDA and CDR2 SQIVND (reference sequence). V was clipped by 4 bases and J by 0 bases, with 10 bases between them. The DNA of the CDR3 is TGTGCCAGTAGTACGACCACCCTCTCTGGAAACACCATATATTTT. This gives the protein CASSTTTLSGNTIYF.

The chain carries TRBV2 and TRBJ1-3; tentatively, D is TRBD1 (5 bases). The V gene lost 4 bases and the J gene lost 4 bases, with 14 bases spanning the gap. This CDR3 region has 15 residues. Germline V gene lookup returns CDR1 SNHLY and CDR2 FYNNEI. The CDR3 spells CASSVDPRAGNTIYF. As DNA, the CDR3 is TGTGCCAGCAGTGTAGACCCCAGGGCCGGAAACACCATATATTTT.

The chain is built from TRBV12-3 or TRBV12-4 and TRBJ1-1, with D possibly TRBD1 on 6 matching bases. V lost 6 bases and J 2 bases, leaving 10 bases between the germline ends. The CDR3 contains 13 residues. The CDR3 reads CASSEQGNTEAFF. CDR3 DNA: TGTGCCAGCAGCGAACAGGGAAACACTGAAGCTTTCTTT.

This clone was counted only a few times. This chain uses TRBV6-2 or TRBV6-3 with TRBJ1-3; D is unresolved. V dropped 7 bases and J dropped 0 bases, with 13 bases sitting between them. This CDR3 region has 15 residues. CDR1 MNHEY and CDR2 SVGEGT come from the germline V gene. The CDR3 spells CASNPHRSSGNTIYF. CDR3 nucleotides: TGTGCCAGCAACCCCCACCGATCCTCTGGAAACACCATATATTTT.

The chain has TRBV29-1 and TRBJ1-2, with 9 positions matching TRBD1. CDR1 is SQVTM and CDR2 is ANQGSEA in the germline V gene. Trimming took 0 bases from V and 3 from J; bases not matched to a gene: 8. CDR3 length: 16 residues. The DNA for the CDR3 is TGCAGCGTTGAAGAGCCGGACAGGGGAGGTTACTATGGCTACACCTTC. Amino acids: CSVEEPDRGGYYGYTF.

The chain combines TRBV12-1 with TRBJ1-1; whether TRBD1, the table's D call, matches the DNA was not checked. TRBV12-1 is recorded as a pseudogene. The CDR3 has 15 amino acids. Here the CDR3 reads CASSFYDRLNTEAFF. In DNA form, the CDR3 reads TGTGCCAGCAGCTTTTACGACAGGCTGAACACTGAAGCTTTCTTT.

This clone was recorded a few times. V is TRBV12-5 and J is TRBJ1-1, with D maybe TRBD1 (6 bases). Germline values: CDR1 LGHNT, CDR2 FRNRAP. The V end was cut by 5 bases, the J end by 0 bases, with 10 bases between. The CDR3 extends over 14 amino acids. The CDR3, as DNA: TGTGCTAGTGGTCCCGGGACAATGAACACTGAAGCTTTCTTT. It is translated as CASGPGTMNTEAFF.

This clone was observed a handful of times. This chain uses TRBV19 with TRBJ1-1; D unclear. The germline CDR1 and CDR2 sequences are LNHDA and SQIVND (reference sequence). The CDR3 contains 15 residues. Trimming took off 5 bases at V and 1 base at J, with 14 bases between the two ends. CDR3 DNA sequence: TGTGCCAGTAGTCGCGTAGGACCTACGAACACTGAAGCTTTCTTT. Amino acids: CASSRVGPTNTEAFF.

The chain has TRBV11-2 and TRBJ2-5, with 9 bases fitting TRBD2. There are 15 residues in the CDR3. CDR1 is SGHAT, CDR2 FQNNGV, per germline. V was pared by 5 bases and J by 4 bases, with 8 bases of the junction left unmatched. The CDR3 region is CASSLGDSGGETQYF. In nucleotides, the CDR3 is TGTGCCAGCAGCCTAGGGGATAGCGGGGGAGAGACCCAGTACTTC.

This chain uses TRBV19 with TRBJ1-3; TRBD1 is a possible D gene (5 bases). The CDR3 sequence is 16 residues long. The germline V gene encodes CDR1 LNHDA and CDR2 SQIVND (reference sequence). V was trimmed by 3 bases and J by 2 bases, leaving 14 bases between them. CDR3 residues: CASSIRRSGTGNTIYF. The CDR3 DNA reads TGTGCCAGTAGTATCCGCCGTTCAGGGACTGGAAACACCATATATTTT.

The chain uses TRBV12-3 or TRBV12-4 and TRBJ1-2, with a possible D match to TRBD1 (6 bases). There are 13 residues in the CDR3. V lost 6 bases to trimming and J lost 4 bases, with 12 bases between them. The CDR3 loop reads CASSEQGLYGYTF. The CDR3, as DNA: TGTGCCAGCAGCGAACAGGGCCTCTATGGCTACACCTTC.

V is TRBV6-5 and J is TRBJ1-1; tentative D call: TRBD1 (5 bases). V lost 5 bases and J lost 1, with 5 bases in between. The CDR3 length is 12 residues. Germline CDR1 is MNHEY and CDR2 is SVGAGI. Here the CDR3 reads CASSQGNTEAFF. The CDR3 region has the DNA TGTGCCAGCAGTCAGGGGAACACTGAAGCTTTCTTT.

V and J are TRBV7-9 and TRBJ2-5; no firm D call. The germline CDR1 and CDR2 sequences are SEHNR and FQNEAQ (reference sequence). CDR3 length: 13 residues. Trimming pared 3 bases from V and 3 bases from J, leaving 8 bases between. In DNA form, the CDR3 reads TGTGCCAGCAGCTTGATCTCAAAAGAGACCCAGTACTTC. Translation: CASSLISKETQYF.

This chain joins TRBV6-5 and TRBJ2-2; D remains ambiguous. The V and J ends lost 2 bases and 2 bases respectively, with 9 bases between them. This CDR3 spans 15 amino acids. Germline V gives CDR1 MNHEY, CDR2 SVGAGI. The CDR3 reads CASSYPLSNTGELFF. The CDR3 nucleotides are TGTGCCAGCAGTTACCCACTCTCTAACACCGGGGAGCTGTTTTTT.